The rows below give T cell receptor beta chains drawn from one sample of a study of CD8+ T cells in alopecia areata. Only in-frame clones appear in the TCRdb table, and some are missing; sequencing was by immunoSEQ multiplex PCR. The top ten clones hold more than 5% of a sample with more than 95,000 clones, roughly 55% of them seen once. The sample was CD4+ T cells sorted from blood, taken at week 4, from a patient treated with tofacitinib. Every receptor here comes from a human donor with alopecia areata. CDR3s include the opening cysteine and the closing phenylalanine or tryptophan. Fields, in order: D gene, V gene, CDR3 protein. A D gene is named only where the DNA matches it firmly.

D gene: NA; V gene: TRBV18; CDR3 protein: CASSSEETQYF
D gene: TRBD1; V gene: TRBV7-2; CDR3 protein: CASSLGQTGQPQHF
D gene: NA; V gene: TRBV2; CDR3 protein: CASSERRGFDSPLHF
D gene: NA; V gene: TRBV10-3; CDR3 protein: CAISPGLAYEQYF
D gene: NA; V gene: TRBV5-6; CDR3 protein: CASSLGGGRQPQHF
D gene: NA; V gene: TRBV30; CDR3 protein: CALGRTNTGELFF
D gene: NA; V gene: TRBV7-2; CDR3 protein: CASSLAGRFSGYTF
D gene: NA; V gene: TRBV18; CDR3 protein: CASSPSLQTEQFF
D gene: NA; V gene: TRBV6-6; CDR3 protein: CASSGAVGTDTQYF
D gene: NA; V gene: TRBV30; CDR3 protein: CAGQANSGNTIYF
D gene: TRBD1; V gene: TRBV27; CDR3 protein: CASSPSGQGKAFF
D gene: TRBD2; V gene: TRBV7-8; CDR3 protein: CASSLASGSPDTQYF
D gene: TRBD2; V gene: TRBV7-9; CDR3 protein: CASSDVGGGEQYF
D gene: NA; V gene: TRBV30; CDR3 protein: CAWCDRSSYEQYF
D gene: TRBD1; V gene: TRBV28; CDR3 protein: CASGKTGGGNQPQHF
D gene: TRBD1; V gene: TRBV30; CDR3 protein: CAWRLAGTGFHEQYF
D gene: TRBD1; V gene: TRBV5-1; CDR3 protein: CASSVAGTGGPETQYF
D gene: TRBD2; V gene: TRBV7-2; CDR3 protein: CASSLATGGEQYF
D gene: NA; V gene: TRBV9; CDR3 protein: CASSVGGLEGPLQQYF
D gene: NA; V gene: TRBV4-1; CDR3 protein: CASSEDRQTQYF
D gene: NA; V gene: TRBV29-1; CDR3 protein: CSVALSAYNEQFF
D gene: NA; V gene: TRBV7-2; CDR3 protein: CASSLAVQGPYEQYF
D gene: NA; V gene: TRBV11-1; CDR3 protein: CASSSPRGALNNEQFF
D gene: NA; V gene: TRBV29-1; CDR3 protein: CSVARDVNQPQHF
D gene: NA; V gene: TRBV5-1; CDR3 protein: CASSLQESTDTQYF
D gene: TRBD1; V gene: TRBV6-1; CDR3 protein: CASSDPDRAGYTF
D gene: NA; V gene: TRBV7-2; CDR3 protein: CASSLGTPQAETQYF
D gene: NA; V gene: TRBV6-5; CDR3 protein: CASKDANTGELFF